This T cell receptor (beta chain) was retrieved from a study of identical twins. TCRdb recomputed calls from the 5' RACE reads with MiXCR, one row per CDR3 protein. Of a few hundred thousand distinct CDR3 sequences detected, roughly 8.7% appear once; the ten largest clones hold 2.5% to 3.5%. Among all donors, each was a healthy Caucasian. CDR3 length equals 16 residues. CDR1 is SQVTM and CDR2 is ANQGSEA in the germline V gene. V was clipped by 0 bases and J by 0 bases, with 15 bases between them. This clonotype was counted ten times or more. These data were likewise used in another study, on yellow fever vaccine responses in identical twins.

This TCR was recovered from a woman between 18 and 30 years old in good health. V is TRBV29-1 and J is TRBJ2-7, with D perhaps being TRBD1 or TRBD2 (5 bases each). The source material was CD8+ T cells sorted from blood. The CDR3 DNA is TGCAGCGTTGAAGATCCTCGGGGCGTTACCTCCTACGAGCAGTACTTC. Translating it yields CSVEDPRGVTSYEQYF.